The clone carrying this T cell receptor (beta chain) was found a few times. This entry is derived from a study of blood T cells in healthy people across ages. This CDR3 has 12 residues. The V and J ends lost 2 bases and 13 bases respectively, with 14 bases between them. For the second PCR, which ran for about 7 to 11 cycles, a sample-barcoded 5' primer and a J-beta primer mix were used. TCRdb processed the 5' RACE reads anew with MiXCR; each CDR3 protein has one entry. In the table there are more than 650,000 distinct CDR3 sequences, about 20% of which are singletons. The chain carries TRBV12-3 or TRBV12-4 and TRBJ2-5; D is uncertain. Sequencing was done on a sample of blood. The TCR sequence derives from a man between 65 and 85 years old in good health. The CDR3 spells CASSLRTYERYF. The DNA for the CDR3 is TGTGCCAGCAGTTTAAGGACCTACGAGCGGTACTTC.